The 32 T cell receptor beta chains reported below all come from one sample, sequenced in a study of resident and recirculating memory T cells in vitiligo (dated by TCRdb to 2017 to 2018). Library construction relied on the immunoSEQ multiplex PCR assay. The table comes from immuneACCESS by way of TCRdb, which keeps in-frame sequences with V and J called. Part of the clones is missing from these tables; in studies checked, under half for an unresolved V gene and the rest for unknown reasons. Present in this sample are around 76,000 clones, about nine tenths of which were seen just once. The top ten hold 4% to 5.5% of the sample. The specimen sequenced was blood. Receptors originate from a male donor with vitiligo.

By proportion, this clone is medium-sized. CDR3 in amino acids: CASSDSGTSGVDTQYF. The CDR3 DNA is TGTGCCAGCAGTGACTCCGGGACTAGCGGGGTAGATACGCAGTATTTT. V and J are TRBV6-4 and TRBJ2-3; 13 positions match TRBD2. From germline, CDR1 is MRHNA and CDR2 SNTAGT. Unmatched junction bases numbered 2, after V lost 0 bases and J lost 5 bases. The CDR3 runs 16 residues.

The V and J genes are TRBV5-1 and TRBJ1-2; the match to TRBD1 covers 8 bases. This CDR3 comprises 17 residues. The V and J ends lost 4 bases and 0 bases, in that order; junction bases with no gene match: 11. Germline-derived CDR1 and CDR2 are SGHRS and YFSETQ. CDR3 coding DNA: TGCGCCAGCAGCCAGGGGGCCACAGGTGGTGCTAACTATGGCTACACCTTC. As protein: CASSQGATGGANYGYTF.

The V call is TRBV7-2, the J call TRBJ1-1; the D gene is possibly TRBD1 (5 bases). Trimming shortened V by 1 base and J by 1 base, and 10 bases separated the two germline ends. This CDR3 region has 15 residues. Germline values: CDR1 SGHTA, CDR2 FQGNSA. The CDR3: CASSLEAGKNTEAFF. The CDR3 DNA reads TGTGCCAGCAGCTTAGAGGCAGGGAAGAACACTGAAGCTTTCTTT.

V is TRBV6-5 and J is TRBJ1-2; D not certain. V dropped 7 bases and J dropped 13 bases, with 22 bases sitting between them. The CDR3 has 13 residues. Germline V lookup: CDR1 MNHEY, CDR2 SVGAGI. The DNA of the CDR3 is TGTGCCAGCACCCAATCCCAATACGGTAGATGCACCTTC. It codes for CASTQSQYGRCTF.

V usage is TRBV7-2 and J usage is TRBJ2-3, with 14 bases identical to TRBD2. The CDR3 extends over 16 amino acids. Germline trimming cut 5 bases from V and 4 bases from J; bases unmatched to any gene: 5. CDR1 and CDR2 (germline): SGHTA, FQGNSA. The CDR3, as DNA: TGTGCCAGCAGCCCGGTGACTAGCGGGGGGGCAGATACGCAGTATTTT. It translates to CASSPVTSGGADTQYF.

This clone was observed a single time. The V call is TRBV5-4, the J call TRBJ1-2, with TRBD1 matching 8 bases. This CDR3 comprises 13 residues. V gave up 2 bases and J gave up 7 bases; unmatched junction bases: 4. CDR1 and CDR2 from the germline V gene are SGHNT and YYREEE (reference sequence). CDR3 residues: CASSFDRGGGYTF. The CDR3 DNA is TGTGCCAGCAGCTTCGACAGGGGCGGTGGCTACACCTTC.

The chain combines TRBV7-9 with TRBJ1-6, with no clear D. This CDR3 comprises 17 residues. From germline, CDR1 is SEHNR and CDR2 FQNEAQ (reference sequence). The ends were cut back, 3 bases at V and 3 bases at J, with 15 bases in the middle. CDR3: CASSFFRENLYNSPLHF. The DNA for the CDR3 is TGTGCCAGCAGCTTTTTTAGGGAGAACCTCTATAATTCACCCCTCCACTTT.

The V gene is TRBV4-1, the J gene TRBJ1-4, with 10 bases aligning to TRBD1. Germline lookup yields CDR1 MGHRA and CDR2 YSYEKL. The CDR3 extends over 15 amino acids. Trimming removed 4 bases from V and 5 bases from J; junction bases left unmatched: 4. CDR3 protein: CASSLPGQGNEKLFF. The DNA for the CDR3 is TGCGCCAGCAGCCTACCGGGACAGGGGAATGAAAAACTGTTTTTT.

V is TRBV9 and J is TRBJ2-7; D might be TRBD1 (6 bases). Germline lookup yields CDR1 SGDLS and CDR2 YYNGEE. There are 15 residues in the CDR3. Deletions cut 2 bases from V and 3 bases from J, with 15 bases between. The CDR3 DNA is TGTGCCAGCAGCGTGGGGGCTAAAAGTAACTACGAGCAGTACTTC. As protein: CASSVGAKSNYEQYF.

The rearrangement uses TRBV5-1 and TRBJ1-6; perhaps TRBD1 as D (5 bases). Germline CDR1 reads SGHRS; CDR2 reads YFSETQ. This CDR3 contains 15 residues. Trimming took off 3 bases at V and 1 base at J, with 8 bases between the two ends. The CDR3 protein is CASSYQGSYNSPLHF. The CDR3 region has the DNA TGCGCCAGCAGCTACCAGGGTTCCTATAATTCACCCCTCCACTTT.

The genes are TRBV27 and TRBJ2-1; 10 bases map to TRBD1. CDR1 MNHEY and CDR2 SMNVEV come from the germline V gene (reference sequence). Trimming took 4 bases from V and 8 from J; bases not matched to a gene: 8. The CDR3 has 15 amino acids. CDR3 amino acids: CASSSGQGTRDEQFF. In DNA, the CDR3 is TGTGCCAGCAGTTCGGGACAGGGGACCCGGGATGAGCAGTTCTTC.

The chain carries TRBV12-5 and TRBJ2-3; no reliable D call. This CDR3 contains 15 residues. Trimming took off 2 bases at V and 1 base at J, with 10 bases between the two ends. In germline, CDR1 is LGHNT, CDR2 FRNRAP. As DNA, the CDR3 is TGTGCTAGTGGTTTGTACTCATCCGGCACAGATACGCAGTATTTT. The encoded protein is CASGLYSSGTDTQYF.

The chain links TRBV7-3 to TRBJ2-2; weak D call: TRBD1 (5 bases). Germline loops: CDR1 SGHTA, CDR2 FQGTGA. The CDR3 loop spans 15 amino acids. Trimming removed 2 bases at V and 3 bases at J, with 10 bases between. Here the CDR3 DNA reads TGTGCCAGCAGCTTAGAGCAGGGCGACACCGGGGAGCTGTTTTTT. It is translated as CASSLEQGDTGELFF.

The DNA of the CDR3 is TGTGCCAGCAGACAAGGACAGAGCTCCTACAATGAGCAGTTCTTC. This translates into CASRQGQSSYNEQFF. This chain connects TRBV11-1 to TRBJ2-1; a possible D gene is TRBD1 (6 bases). V dropped 6 bases and J dropped 0 bases, with 12 bases sitting between them. Germline lookup yields CDR1 SGHAT and CDR2 FQDESV (reference sequence). This CDR3 contains 15 residues.

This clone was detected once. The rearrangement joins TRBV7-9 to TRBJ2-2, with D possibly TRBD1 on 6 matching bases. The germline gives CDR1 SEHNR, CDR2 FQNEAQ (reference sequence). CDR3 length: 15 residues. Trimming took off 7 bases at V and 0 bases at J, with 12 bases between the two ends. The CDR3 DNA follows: TGTGCCAGCACCCAAGGGGGATCGAACACCGGGGAGCTGTTTTTT. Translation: CASTQGGSNTGELFF. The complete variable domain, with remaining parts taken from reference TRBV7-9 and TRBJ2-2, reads DTGVSQNPRHKITKRGQNVTFRCDPISEHNRLYWYRQTLGQGPEFLTYFQNEAQLEKSRLLSDRFSAERPKGSFSTLEIQRTEQGDSAMYLCASTQGGSNTGELFFGEGSRLTVL.

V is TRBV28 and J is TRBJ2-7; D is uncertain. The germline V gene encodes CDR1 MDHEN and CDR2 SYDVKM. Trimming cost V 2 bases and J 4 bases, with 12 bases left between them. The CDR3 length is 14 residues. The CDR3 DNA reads TGTGCCAGCAGTTTACGGCGCGTCGGGTACGAGCAGTACTTC. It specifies CASSLRRVGYEQYF.

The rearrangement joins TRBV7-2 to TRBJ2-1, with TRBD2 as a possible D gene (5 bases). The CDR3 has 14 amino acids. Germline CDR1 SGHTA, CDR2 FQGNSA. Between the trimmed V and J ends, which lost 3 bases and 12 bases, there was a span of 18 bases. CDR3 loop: CASSLVRAPVGQFF. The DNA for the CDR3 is TGTGCCAGCAGCTTGGTGCGGGCCCCAGTCGGGCAGTTCTTC.

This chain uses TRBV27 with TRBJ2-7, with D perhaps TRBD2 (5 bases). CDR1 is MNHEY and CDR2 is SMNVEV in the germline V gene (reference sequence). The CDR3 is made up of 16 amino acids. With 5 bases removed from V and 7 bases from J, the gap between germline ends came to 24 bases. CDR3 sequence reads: CASSPKPGLAFFEQYF. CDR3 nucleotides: TGTGCCAGCAGTCCAAAGCCGGGCCTAGCCTTCTTTGAGCAGTACTTC.

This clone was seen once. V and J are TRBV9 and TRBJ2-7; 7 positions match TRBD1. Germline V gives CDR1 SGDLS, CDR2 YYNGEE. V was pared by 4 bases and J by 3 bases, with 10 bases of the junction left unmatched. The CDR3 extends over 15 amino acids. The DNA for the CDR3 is TGTGCCAGCAGCCCGCATGAGGGACAGAACTACGAGCAGTACTTC. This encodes CASSPHEGQNYEQYF. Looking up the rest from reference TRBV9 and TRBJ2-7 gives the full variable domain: DSGVTQTPKHLITATGQRVTLRCSPRSGDLSVYWYQQSLDQGLQFLIQYYNGEERAKGNILERFSAQQFPDLHSELNLSSLELGDSALYFCASSPHEGQNYEQYFGPGTRLTVT.

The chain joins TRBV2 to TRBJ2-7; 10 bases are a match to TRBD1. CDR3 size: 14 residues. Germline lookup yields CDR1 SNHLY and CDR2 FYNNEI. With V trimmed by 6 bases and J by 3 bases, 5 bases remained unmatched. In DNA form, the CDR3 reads TGTGCCAGCAGCCAGGGACAGGGGTACTACGAGCAGTACTTC. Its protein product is CASSQGQGYYEQYF.

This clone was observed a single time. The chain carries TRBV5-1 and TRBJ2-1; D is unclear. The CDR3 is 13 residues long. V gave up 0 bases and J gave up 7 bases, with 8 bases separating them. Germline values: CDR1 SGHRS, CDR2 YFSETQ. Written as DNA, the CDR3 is TGCGCCAGCAGCTTGGGACTGTTAAATGAGCAGTTCTTC. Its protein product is CASSLGLLNEQFF.

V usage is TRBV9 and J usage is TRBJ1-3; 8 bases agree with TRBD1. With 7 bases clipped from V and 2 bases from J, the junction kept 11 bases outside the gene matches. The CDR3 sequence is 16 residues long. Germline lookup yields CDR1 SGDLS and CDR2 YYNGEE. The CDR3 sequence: CASGNTGGTAGNTIYF. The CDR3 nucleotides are TGTGCCAGCGGCAATACAGGGGGTACGGCTGGAAACACCATATATTTT.

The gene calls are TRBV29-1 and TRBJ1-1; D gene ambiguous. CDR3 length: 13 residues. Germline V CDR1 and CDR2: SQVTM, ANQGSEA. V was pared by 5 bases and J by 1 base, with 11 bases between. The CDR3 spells CSVMGGPNTEAFF. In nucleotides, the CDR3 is TGCAGCGTTATGGGAGGGCCGAACACTGAAGCTTTCTTT.

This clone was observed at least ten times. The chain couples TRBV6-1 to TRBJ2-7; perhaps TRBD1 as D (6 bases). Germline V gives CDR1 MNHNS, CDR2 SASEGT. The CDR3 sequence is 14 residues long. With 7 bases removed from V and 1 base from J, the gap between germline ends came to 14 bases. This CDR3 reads CASTGTTISYEQYF. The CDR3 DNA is TGTGCCAGCACAGGGACAACAATTTCCTACGAGCAGTACTTC.

This CDR3 is CASRRDFGQPQHF. CDR3 DNA sequence: TGTGCCAGCAGGAGGGATTTCGGTCAGCCCCAGCATTTT. This chain joins TRBV6-6 and TRBJ1-5; no definite D call. V gave up 6 bases and J gave up 6 bases, with 12 bases separating them. The CDR3 spans 13 residues. Germline CDR1 is MNHNY and CDR2 is SVGAGI (reference sequence).

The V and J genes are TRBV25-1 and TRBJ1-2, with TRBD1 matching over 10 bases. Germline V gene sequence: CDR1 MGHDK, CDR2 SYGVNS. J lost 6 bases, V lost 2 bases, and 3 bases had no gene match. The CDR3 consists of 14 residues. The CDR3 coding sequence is TGTGCCAGCAGTGAACTCGGGACAGGGGATGGCTACACCTTC. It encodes CASSELGTGDGYTF.

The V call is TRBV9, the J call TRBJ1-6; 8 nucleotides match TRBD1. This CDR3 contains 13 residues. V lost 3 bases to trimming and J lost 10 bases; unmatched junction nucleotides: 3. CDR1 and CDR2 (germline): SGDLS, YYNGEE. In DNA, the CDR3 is TGTGCCAGCAGCGGGACAGGGAAGTCACCCCTCCACTTT. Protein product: CASSGTGKSPLHF. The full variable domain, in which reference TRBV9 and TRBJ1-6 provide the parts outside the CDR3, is DSGVTQTPKHLITATGQRVTLRCSPRSGDLSVYWYQQSLDQGLQFLIQYYNGEERAKGNILERFSAQQFPDLHSELNLSSLELGDSALYFCASSGTGKSPLHFGNGTRLTVT.

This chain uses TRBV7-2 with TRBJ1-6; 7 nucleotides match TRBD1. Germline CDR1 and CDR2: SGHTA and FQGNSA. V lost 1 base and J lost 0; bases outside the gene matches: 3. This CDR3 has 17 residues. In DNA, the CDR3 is TGTGCCAGCAGCTTAGTGACAGGGAGCTCCTATAATTCACCCCTCCACTTT. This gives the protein CASSLVTGSSYNSPLHF.

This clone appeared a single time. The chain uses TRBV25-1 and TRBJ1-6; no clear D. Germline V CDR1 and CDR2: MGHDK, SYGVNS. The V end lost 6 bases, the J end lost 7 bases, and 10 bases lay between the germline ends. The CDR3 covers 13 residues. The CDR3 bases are TGTGCCAGCAGGATTCACACCAATTCACCCCTCCACTTT. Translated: CASRIHTNSPLHF.

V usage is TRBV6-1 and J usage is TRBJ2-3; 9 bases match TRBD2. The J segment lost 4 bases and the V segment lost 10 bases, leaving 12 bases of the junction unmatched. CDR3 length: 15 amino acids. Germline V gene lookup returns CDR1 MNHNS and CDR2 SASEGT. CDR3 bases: TGTGCCACCATGGCGGAGCGGGGGGTCTCAGATACGCAGTATTTT. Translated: CATMAERGVSDTQYF.

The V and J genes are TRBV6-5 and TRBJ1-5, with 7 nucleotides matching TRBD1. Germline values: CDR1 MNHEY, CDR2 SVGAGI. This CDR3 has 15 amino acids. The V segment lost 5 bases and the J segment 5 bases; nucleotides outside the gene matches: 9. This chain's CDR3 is CASSIEGAGDQPQHF. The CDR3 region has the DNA TGTGCCAGCAGTATTGAGGGGGCTGGGGATCAGCCCCAGCATTTT.

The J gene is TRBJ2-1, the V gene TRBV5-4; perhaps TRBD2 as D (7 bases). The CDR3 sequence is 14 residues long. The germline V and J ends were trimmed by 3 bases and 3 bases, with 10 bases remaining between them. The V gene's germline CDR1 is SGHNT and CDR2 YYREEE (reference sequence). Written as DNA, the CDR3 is TGTGCCAGCAGCTCGGGGGGCAGCTACAATGAGCAGTTCTTC. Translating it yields CASSSGGSYNEQFF.